A single sample gave rise to the 27 T cell receptor beta chains below, sequenced in a study of T cells after yellow fever vaccination. TCRdb fed the 5' RACE reads into MiXCR, producing one record per CDR3 protein. Here the sample spans roughly 300,000 distinct CDR3 sequences, 6.5% to 8.5% being singletons. The sample in question was PBMCs, obtained approximately 40 days after the first yellow fever vaccination. The receptors stem from a man younger than 30 who received the YFV17D yellow fever vaccine.

This clonotype came up a few times. The rearrangement joins TRBV29-1 to TRBJ1-1, with 9 bases identical to TRBD1. Germline CDR1 SQVTM, CDR2 ANQGSEA. V was pared by 5 bases and J by 4 bases, with 5 bases of the junction left unmatched. The CDR3 loop spans 13 amino acids. The CDR3 DNA sequence: TGCAGCGTTACAGGGGGCCTGGGCACTGAAGCTTTCTTT. Protein product: CSVTGGLGTEAFF.

This clonotype was seen repeatedly, ten times or more. V usage is TRBV5-6 and J usage is TRBJ1-1; TRBD1 might be the D (6 bases). Trimming left V 4 bases short and J 3 bases short, with 13 bases between. Per the germline V gene, CDR1 is SGHDT and CDR2 is YYEEEE. The CDR3 consists of 14 residues. Here the CDR3 reads CASSVQGWDTEAFF. As DNA, the CDR3 is TGTGCCAGCAGCGTACAGGGATGGGACACTGAAGCTTTCTTT.

This clonotype was recorded at least ten times. V is TRBV20-1 and J is TRBJ1-1, with D possibly matching TRBD1 (5 bases). This CDR3 comprises 12 residues. Germline V gives CDR1 DFQATT, CDR2 SNEGSKA (reference sequence). Trimming shortened V by 7 bases and J by 8 bases, and 17 bases separated the two germline ends. CDR3 sequence: CSVPPQRGEAFF. CDR3 nucleotides: TGCAGTGTTCCCCCCCAGAGGGGAGAAGCTTTCTTT.

V is TRBV20-1 and J is TRBJ2-5, with 10 bases identical to TRBD2. Germline V gives CDR1 DFQATT, CDR2 SNEGSKA (reference sequence). Losses at the gene ends were 6 bases for V and 10 bases for J; bases not matched to a gene: 20. This CDR3 is 16 amino acids long. For the CDR3, the DNA is TGCAGTGCCCCCCGCCAGGGACTAGCGTGGGAAACCATCCAGTACTTC. This translates into CSAPRQGLAWETIQYF.

Only a few counts were recorded for this clonotype. The chain combines TRBV5-1 with TRBJ2-4; D is undetermined. The V end lost 4 bases, the J end lost 2 bases, and 10 bases lay between the germline ends. Germline V lookup: CDR1 SGHRS, CDR2 YFSETQ. This CDR3 region has 14 residues. CDR3 amino acids: CASSPPSTKNIQYF. The CDR3 DNA follows: TGCGCCAGCAGCCCCCCTTCGACCAAAAACATTCAGTACTTC.

A few counts support this clonotype. The CDR3 nucleotides are TGTGCCAGTAGTACGGGCGGGGGGGCCGGCGGGGATACGCAGTATTTT. As protein: CASSTGGGAGGDTQYF. V usage is TRBV19 and J usage is TRBJ2-3; 9 bases align to TRBD2. V shed 4 bases, J shed 6 bases, and the junction held 11 bases outside the gene matches. The CDR3 has 16 amino acids. The V gene's germline CDR1 is LNHDA and CDR2 SQIVND (reference sequence).

This clonotype was observed a handful of times. This chain joins TRBV7-9 and TRBJ2-2; D gene ambiguous. Germline-derived CDR1 and CDR2 are SEHNR and FQNEAQ (reference sequence). This CDR3 contains 12 residues. Trimming cost V 2 bases and J 10 bases, with 8 bases left between them. CDR3 loop: CASSLSPLELFF. CDR3 sequence (DNA): TGTGCCAGCAGCTTAAGCCCATTGGAGCTGTTTTTT.

The chain uses TRBV11-2 and TRBJ2-2; TRBD2 agrees at 8 bases. From germline, CDR1 is SGHAT and CDR2 FQNNGV. V shed 1 base, J shed 5 bases, and the junction held 6 bases outside the gene matches. The CDR3 sequence is 16 residues long. The CDR3 region has the DNA TGTGCCAGCAGCTTAGTAGTTACTAGCGGAACCGGGGAGCTGTTTTTT. Its protein product is CASSLVVTSGTGELFF.

The table lists this clonotype with a few counts. This chain uses TRBV7-2 with TRBJ2-3; D is undetermined. The CDR3 spans 15 residues. V was pared by 6 bases and J by 4 bases, with 17 bases between. Per germline, CDR1 SGHTA and CDR2 FQGNSA. In DNA, the CDR3 is TGTGCCAGCAGTCAAGTTGTGTGGGGTCCAGATACGCAGTATTTT. Translating it yields CASSQVVWGPDTQYF.

The chain joins TRBV25-1 to TRBJ1-5, with D hard to call. Trimming left V 1 base short and J 5 bases short, with 9 bases between. The CDR3 length is 14 residues. CDR1 is MGHDK and CDR2 is SYGVNS in the germline V gene. CDR3 nucleotide sequence: TGTGCCAGCAGTGAATTGAGTCAATATCAGCCCCAGCATTTT. Translating it yields CASSELSQYQPQHF.

This clonotype was detected only a few times. The gene calls are TRBV30 and TRBJ2-7, with 8 bases matching TRBD1. The CDR3 spans 14 residues. The V gene end was trimmed by 2 bases and the J gene end by 5 bases; junction bases not matched to a gene: 8. Germline CDR1 reads GTSNPN; CDR2 reads SVGIG (reference sequence). CDR3 bases: TGTGCCTGGAGTTCTTTGGGACAGGTGAACGAGCAGTACTTC. Amino acid sequence: CAWSSLGQVNEQYF.

The rearrangement joins TRBV10-3 to TRBJ2-3; D gene uncertain. This CDR3 has 14 residues. V was pared by 0 bases and J by 6 bases, with 10 bases between. Germline V lookup: CDR1 ENHRY, CDR2 SYGVKD. CDR3 sequence reads: CAISESIGFDTQYF. As DNA, the CDR3 is TGTGCCATCAGTGAGTCGATAGGGTTTGATACGCAGTATTTT.

This clonotype has ten or more counts. The chain combines TRBV3-1 with TRBJ1-3; maybe TRBD1 (6 bases). V was cut by 2 bases and J by 2 bases, with 10 bases left in between. Germline V gene data show CDR1 as LGHDT and CDR2 as YNNKEL (reference sequence). The CDR3 spans 15 residues. CDR3 region: CASSQTGYAGNTIYF. In DNA, the CDR3 is TGTGCCAGCAGCCAAACAGGGTATGCTGGAAACACCATATATTTT.

This sequence joins TRBV27 and TRBJ1-1; D possibly corresponds to TRBD1 (5 bases). This CDR3 spans 14 amino acids. V lost 4 bases and J 6 bases, leaving 15 bases between the germline ends. The germline V gene encodes CDR1 MNHEY and CDR2 SMNVEV (reference sequence). The CDR3 region has the DNA TGTGCCAGCAGTTACCGGGAGGGGTGGGCTGAAGCTTTCTTT. Its protein product is CASSYREGWAEAFF.

At least ten counts were recorded for this clonotype. The V call is TRBV4-1, the J call TRBJ2-2; TRBD2 agrees at 7 bases. Trimming took 5 bases from V and 3 from J; bases not matched to a gene: 0. The CDR3 is 13 residues long. In germline, CDR1 is MGHRA, CDR2 YSYEKL. CDR3 residues: CASSGGDTGELFF. The CDR3 nucleotides are TGCGCCAGCAGCGGGGGGGACACCGGGGAGCTGTTTTTT.

The sample holds many counts of this clonotype. This chain connects TRBV28 to TRBJ1-1; TRBD1 is a possible D gene (5 bases). Germline assignment: CDR1 MDHEN and CDR2 SYDVKM. CDR3 size: 13 residues. V was pared by 6 bases and J by 10 bases, with 18 bases between. The CDR3 is CASSPAPGITAFF. The DNA for the CDR3 is TGTGCCAGCAGCCCTGCCCCAGGGATTACAGCTTTCTTT.

The V call is TRBV20-1, the J call TRBJ1-5; D call uncertain. With 1 base removed from V and 4 bases from J, the gap between germline ends came to 11 bases. There are 14 residues in the CDR3. The V gene's germline CDR1 is DFQATT and CDR2 SNEGSKA (reference sequence). Here the CDR3 reads CSARVDPGNQPQHF. The CDR3 bases are TGCAGTGCTAGAGTTGACCCGGGGAATCAGCCCCAGCATTTT.

This clonotype was seen more than once but under ten times. The chain is built from TRBV27 and TRBJ2-1; D gene uncertain. The germline CDR1 and CDR2 sequences are MNHEY and SMNVEV (reference sequence). Trimming took off 4 bases at V and 14 bases at J, with 18 bases between the two ends. The CDR3 consists of 13 residues. The CDR3 DNA is TGTGCCAGCAGTTCTATCCCCTCAGTGGTAGAGTTCTTC. Protein product: CASSSIPSVVEFF.

The CDR3 DNA sequence: TGTGCCAGTAGTATCGGGAGCCTCTATGGCTACACCTTC. Protein sequence: CASSIGSLYGYTF. V gene TRBV19 combines with J gene TRBJ1-2; D is unclear. V dropped 3 bases and J dropped 4 bases, with 9 bases sitting between them. The CDR3 length is 13 residues. Germline loops: CDR1 LNHDA, CDR2 SQIVND (reference sequence).

This clonotype was found a few times. This chain uses TRBV12-3 or TRBV12-4 with TRBJ2-3, with D possibly matching TRBD2 (5 bases). The V gene lost 3 bases and the J gene lost 2 bases, with 12 bases spanning the gap. The CDR3 sequence is 15 residues long. The CDR3 protein is CASSFRRGITDTQYF. The CDR3 nucleotides read TGTGCCAGCAGTTTTCGTCGGGGAATCACAGATACGCAGTATTTT.

This clonotype was seen a few times. The J gene is TRBJ2-5, the V gene TRBV4-3; the D gene is possibly TRBD1 (6 bases). The V end lost 0 bases, the J end lost 4 bases, and 18 bases lay between the germline ends. The CDR3 runs to 17 residues. Germline V gives CDR1 LGHNA, CDR2 YSLEER. CDR3 amino acids: CASSQDLGDTVGETQYF. As DNA, the CDR3 is TGCGCCAGCAGCCAAGATCTGGGGGACACGGTGGGAGAGACCCAGTACTTC.

The chain joins TRBV7-2 to TRBJ2-5; D uncertain. This CDR3 has 14 amino acids. In germline, CDR1 is SGHTA, CDR2 FQGNSA. Deletions cut 1 base from V and 5 bases from J, with 11 bases between. As DNA, the CDR3 is TGTGCCAGCAGCTTAGTAGGGCTCGTGGAGACCCAGTACTTC. It encodes CASSLVGLVETQYF.

This clonotype showed up just a few times. V gene TRBV6-2 or TRBV6-3 combines with J gene TRBJ2-3; D is perhaps TRBD1 (5 bases). The V gene lost 8 bases and the J gene lost 2 bases, with 14 bases spanning the gap. This CDR3 contains 14 residues. Germline-derived CDR1 and CDR2 are MNHEY and SVGEGT. In nucleotides, the CDR3 is TGTGCCAGCTTAAGGGGCAGAAACACAGATACGCAGTATTTT. Its protein product is CASLRGRNTDTQYF.

A word on this clonotype: A single base separates this from a much larger clone, so it may be a read error. This rearrangement joins TRBV5-5 to TRBJ1-6; possibly TRBD1 for D (5 bases). CDR1 is SGHKS, CDR2 YYEKEE, per germline (reference sequence). The CDR3 consists of 15 residues. V dropped 7 bases and J dropped 5 bases, with 16 bases sitting between them. CDR3 residues: CASGPRGRDNSPLHF. The CDR3 DNA is TGTGCCAGCGGCCCGCGGGGCAGGGATAATTCACCCCTCCACTTT.

This clonotype showed up just a few times. V is TRBV20-1 and J is TRBJ1-6; D is ambiguous. The CDR3 is made up of 11 amino acids. Germline CDR1 and CDR2: DFQATT and SNEGSKA (reference sequence). V lost 4 bases and J lost 9, with 7 bases in between. In DNA, the CDR3 is TGCAGTGCTACAGAGAGTTCACCCCTCCACTTT. Protein product: CSATESSPLHF.

This clonotype appeared many times. The J gene is TRBJ2-5, the V gene TRBV20-1, with a weak D call TRBD1 (6 bases). This CDR3 is 13 amino acids long. The V gene's germline CDR1 is DFQATT and CDR2 SNEGSKA (reference sequence). V lost 3 bases and J lost 7, with 15 bases in between. CDR3 bases: TGCAGTGCTAGTCTACTAGAAGGGGGGACCCAGTACTTC. Its translation: CSASLLEGGTQYF.

CDR3 sequence (DNA): TGTGCCAGCAGCTTACTAGCGCCCTCGGGGAATGAGCAGTTCTTC. Protein product: CASSLLAPSGNEQFF. This chain links TRBV5-4 with TRBJ2-1; 7 positions agree with TRBD2. Germline V gives CDR1 SGHNT, CDR2 YYREEE (reference sequence). V trimming: 2 bases; J trimming: 7 bases; junction bases outside the gene matches: 9. The CDR3 is 15 amino acids.